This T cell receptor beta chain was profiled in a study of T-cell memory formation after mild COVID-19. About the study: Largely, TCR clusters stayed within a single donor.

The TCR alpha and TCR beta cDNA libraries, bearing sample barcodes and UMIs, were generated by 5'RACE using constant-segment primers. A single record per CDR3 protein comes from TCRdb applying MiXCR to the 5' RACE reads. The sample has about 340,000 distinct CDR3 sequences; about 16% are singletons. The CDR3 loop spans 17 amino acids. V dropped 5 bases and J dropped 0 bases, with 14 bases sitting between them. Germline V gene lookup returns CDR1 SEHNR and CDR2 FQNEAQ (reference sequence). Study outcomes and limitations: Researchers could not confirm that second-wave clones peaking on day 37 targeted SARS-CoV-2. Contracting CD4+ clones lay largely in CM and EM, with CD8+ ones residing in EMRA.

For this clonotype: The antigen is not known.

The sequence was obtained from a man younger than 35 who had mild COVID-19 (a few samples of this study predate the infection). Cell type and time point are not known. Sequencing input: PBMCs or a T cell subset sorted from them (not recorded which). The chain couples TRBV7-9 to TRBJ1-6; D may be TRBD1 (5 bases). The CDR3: CASSPGGSSSYNSPLHF. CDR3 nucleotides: TGTGCCAGCAGCCCCGGGGGGTCGAGCTCCTATAATTCACCCCTCCACTTT.